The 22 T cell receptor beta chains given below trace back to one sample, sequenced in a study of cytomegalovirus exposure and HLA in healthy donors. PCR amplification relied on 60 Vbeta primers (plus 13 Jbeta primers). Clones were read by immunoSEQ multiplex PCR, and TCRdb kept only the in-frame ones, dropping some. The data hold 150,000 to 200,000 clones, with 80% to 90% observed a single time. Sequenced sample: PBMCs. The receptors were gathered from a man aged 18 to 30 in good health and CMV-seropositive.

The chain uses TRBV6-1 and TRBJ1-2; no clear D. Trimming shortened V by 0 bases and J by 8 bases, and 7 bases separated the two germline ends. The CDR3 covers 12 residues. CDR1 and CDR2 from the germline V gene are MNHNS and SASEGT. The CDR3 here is CASSEALRGYTF. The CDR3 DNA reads TGTGCCAGCAGTGAAGCGCTACGGGGCTACACCTTC.

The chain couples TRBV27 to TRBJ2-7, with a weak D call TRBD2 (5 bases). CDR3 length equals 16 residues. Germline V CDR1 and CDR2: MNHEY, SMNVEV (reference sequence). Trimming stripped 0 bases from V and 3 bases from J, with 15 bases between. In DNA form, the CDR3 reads TGTGCCAGCAGTTTATCGGTGAGGGTCGGGGTCTACGAGCAGTACTTC. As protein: CASSLSVRVGVYEQYF.

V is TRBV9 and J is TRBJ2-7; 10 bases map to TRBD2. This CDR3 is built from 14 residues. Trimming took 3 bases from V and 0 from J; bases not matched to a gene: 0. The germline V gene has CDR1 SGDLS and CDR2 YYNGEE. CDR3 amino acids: CASSASGGSYEQYF. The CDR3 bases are TGTGCCAGCAGCGCTAGCGGGGGCTCCTACGAGCAGTACTTC.

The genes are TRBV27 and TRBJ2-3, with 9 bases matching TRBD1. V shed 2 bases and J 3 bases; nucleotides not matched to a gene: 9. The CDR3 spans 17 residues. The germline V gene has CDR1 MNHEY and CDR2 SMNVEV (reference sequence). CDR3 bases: TGTGCCAGCAGTTTAGTTCCGGGACAGGGACGGACAGATACGCAGTATTTT. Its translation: CASSLVPGQGRTDTQYF.

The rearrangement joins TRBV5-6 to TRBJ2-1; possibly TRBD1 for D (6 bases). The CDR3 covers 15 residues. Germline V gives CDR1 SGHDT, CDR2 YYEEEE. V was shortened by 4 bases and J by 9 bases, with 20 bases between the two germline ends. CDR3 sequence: CASSPDRSLGGEQFF. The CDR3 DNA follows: TGTGCCAGCAGCCCGGACCGATCCCTAGGGGGTGAGCAGTTCTTC.

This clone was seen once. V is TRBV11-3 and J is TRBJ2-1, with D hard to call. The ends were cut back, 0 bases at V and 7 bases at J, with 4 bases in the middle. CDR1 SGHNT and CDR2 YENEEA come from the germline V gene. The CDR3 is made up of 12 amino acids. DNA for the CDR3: TGTGCCAGCAGCTTAGATAAAAATGAGCAGTTCTTC. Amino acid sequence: CASSLDKNEQFF.

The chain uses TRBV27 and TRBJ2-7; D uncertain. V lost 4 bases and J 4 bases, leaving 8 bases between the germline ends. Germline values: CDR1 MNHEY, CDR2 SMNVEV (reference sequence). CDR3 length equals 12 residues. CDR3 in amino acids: CASSSPGYEQYF. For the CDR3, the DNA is TGTGCCAGCAGTTCCCCGGGTTACGAGCAGTACTTC.

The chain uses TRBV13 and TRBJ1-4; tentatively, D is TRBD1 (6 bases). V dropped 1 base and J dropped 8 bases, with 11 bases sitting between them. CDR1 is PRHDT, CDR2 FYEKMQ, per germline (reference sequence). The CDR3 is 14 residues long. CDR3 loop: CASSLEGEKEKLFF. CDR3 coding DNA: TGTGCCAGCAGCTTAGAGGGGGAAAAGGAAAAACTGTTTTTT.

The CDR3 sequence: CASSFSDYEQFF. The CDR3 DNA follows: TGTGCCAGCAGCTTCAGTGACTATGAGCAGTTCTTC. V gene TRBV7-2 combines with J gene TRBJ2-1; no firm D call. The CDR3 has 12 residues. Trimming removed 3 bases from V and 8 bases from J, with 8 bases in between. Germline V gives CDR1 SGHTA, CDR2 FQGNSA.

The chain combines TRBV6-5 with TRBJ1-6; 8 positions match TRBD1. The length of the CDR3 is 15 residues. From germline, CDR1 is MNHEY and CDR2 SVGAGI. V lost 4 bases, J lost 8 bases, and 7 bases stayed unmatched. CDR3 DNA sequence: TGTGCCAGCAGTTGGACAGGGAAGGGGGATTCACCCCTCCACTTT. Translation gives CASSWTGKGDSPLHF.

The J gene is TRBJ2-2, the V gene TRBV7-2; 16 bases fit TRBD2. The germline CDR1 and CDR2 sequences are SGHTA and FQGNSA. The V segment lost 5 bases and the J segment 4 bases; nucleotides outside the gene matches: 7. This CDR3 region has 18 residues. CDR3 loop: CASSTGTSGGAVTGELFF. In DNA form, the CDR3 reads TGTGCCAGCAGCACCGGGACTAGCGGGGGGGCAGTCACCGGGGAGCTGTTTTTT.

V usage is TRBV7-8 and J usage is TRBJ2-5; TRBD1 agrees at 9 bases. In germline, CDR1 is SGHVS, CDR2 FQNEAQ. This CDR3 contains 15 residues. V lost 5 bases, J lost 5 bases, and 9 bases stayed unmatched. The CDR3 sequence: CASSPSRGQGETQYF. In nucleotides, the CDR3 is TGTGCCAGCAGCCCCTCCAGAGGACAGGGGGAGACCCAGTACTTC.

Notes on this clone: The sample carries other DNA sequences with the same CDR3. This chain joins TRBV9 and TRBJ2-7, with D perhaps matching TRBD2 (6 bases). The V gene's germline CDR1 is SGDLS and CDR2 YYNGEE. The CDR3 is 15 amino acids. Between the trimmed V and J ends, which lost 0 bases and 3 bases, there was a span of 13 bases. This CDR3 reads CASSVDSLGGYEQYF. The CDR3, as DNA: TGTGCCAGCAGCGTAGATTCCCTCGGGGGCTACGAGCAGTACTTC.

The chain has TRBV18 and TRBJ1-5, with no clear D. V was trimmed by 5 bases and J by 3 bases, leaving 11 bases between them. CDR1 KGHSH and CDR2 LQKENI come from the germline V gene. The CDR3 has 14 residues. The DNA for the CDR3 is TGTGCCAGCTCAAAAAGCGAGGACAATCAGCCCCAGCATTTT. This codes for CASSKSEDNQPQHF.

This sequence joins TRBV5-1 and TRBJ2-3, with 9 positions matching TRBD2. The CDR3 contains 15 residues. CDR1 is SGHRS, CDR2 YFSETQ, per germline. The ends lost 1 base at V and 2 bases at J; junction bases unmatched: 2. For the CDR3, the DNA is TGCGCCAGCAGCTTGAAGCGGGGGGACACAGATACGCAGTATTTT. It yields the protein CASSLKRGDTDTQYF. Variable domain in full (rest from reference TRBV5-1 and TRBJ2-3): KAGVTQTPRYLIKTRGQQVTLSCSPISGHRSVSWYQQTPGQGLQFLFEYFSETQRNKGNFPGRFSGRQFSNSRSEMNVSTLELGDSALYLCASSLKRGDTDTQYFGPGTRLTVL.

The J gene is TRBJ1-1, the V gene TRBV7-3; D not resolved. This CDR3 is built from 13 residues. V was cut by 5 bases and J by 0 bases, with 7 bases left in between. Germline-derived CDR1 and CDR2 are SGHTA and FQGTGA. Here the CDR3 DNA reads TGTGCCAGCAGCGAGATGGTGAACACTGAAGCTTTCTTT. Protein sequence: CASSEMVNTEAFF.

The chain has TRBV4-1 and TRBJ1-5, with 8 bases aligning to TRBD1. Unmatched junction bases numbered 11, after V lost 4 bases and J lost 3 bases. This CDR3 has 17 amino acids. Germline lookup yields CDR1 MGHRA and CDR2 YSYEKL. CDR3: CASSRIPRGLANQPQHF. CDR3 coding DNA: TGCGCCAGCAGCCGTATCCCCAGGGGGCTCGCCAATCAGCCCCAGCATTTT.

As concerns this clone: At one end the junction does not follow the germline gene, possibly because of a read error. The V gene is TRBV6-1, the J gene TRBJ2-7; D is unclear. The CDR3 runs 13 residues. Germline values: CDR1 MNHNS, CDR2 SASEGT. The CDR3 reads CASSDNSQARLLF. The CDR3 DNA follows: TGTGCCAGCAGTGATAACAGCCAGGCACGGCTTCTCTTC.

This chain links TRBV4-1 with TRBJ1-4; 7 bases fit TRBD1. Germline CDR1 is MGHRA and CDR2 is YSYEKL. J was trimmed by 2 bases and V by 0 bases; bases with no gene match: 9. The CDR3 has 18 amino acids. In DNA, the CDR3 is TGCGCCAGCAGCCAAGATCGGGGCAGGGGGATGACTAATGAAAAACTGTTTTTT. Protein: CASSQDRGRGMTNEKLFF.

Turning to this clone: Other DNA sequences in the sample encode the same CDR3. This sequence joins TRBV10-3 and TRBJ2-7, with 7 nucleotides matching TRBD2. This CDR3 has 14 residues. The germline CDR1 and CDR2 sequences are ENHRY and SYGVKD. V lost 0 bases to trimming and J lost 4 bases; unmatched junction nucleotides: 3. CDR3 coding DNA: TGTGCCATCAGTGAGTCGACGGGAGGATACGAGCAGTACTTC. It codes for CAISESTGGYEQYF.

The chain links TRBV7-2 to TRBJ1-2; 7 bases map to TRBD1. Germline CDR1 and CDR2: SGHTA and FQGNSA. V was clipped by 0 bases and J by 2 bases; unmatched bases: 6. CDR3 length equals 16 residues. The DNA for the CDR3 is TGTGCCAGCAGCTTAGCTTCCGGGACAGCCAACTATGGCTACACCTTC. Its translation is CASSLASGTANYGYTF.

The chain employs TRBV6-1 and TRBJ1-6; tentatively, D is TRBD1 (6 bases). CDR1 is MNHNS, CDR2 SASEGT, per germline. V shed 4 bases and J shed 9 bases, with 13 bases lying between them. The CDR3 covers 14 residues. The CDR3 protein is CASSVAGAASPLHF. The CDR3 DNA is TGTGCCAGCAGTGTGGCAGGGGCGGCTTCACCCCTCCACTTT.